This TCR beta chain was observed in a study of ipilimumab plus nivolumab after autologous stem cell transplantation. Study context: A median of roughly 8 nivolumab and 5 ipilimumab doses were given.

Profiling relied on immunoSEQ multiplex PCR, and the TCRdb table lists in-frame clones only, not all of them. The sample records about 83,000 clones, 75% to 85% being singletons. The CDR3 sequence is 13 residues long. V shed 2 bases and J shed 8 bases, with 12 bases lying between them. Germline CDR1 KGHSH, CDR2 LQKENI. Through week 26, nivolumab 3 mg/kg IV was given weeks 1, 4, 7, 10, then biweekly. The source of this sequence is a male donor with diffuse large B-cell lymphoma. This rearrangement joins TRBV18 to TRBJ1-2; D is unclear. The material sequenced was PBMCs, taken in a trial of ipilimumab plus nivolumab as post-transplant consolidation. CDR3 sequence: CASSPVKGGGYTF. The DNA of the CDR3 is TGTGCCAGCTCACCAGTAAAGGGTGGGGGCTACACCTTC.